The rows below give T cell receptor beta chains drawn from one sample of a study of early T cells in non-severe SARS-CoV-2 infection. TCRdb analysed the 5' RACE reads with MiXCR anew, one entry per CDR3 protein. This sample carries about 67,000 distinct CDR3 sequences, approximately 10% of them seen once, and the ten largest clones take 3.8%. The sequencing input was whole blood. Every receptor here comes from an adult who was a healthcare worker with PCR-confirmed SARS-CoV-2 infection or an uninfected control (not recorded which). Both conserved end residues are part of each CDR3. A row's size may be missing; if present it is once, few, many or a size class.

clone_size	v_call	j_call	cdr3_aa
few	TRBV3-1	TRBJ2-7	CASSQGSSALAYEQYF
many	TRBV24-1	TRBJ2-3	CASSGGSRTDTQYF
many	TRBV5-1	TRBJ2-3	CASRISLRTGSTDTQYF
few	TRBV19	TRBJ2-1	CASSTLAGGAGEQFF
NA	TRBV6-1	TRBJ2-5	CASTLVAETQYF
many	TRBV6-2/TRBV6-3	TRBJ2-3	CASSYVAGADTQYF
many	TRBV3-1	TRBJ2-1	CATGGIEQFF
few	TRBV7-9	TRBJ2-7	CASSVGTGVGEQYF
many	TRBV2	TRBJ2-7	CASCAELAGAYEQYF
many	TRBV7-8	TRBJ1-2	CASSLAGQNYGYTF
many	TRBV12-3/TRBV12-4	TRBJ1-5	CASSVTGGHQPQHF
many	TRBV7-2	TRBJ2-3	CASSSTSDTQYF
NA	TRBV29-1	TRBJ1-2	CSVRTHSNYGYTF
many	TRBV30	TRBJ1-3	CAWNRGRAGNTIYF
many	TRBV19	TRBJ1-5	CASGGRGDNQPQHF
NA	TRBV6-1	TRBJ2-3	CASSEGVLSTDMQYF
few	TRBV7-9	TRBJ2-7	CASSLDRVGEQYF
many	TRBV7-6	TRBJ1-1	CASSLGTQNTEAFF
many	TRBV28	TRBJ2-1	CASSAYQLGDEQFF
many	TRBV10-1	TRBJ2-2	CASGAGKLNTGELFF
NA	TRBV7-2	TRBJ2-3	CAKKPLDTQYF
many	TRBV7-9	TRBJ2-7	CASSLPIQGTEQYF
many	TRBV7-9	TRBJ1-5	CASSAGRGRGNQPQHF
many	TRBV11-2	TRBJ2-5	CASSLGQDPRETQYF
few	TRBV29-1	TRBJ2-7	CSVGDTTYEQYF
many	TRBV10-3	TRBJ2-3	CAIGLGSGGGDTQYF
many	TRBV10-3	TRBJ2-3	CAISRGQGLDTQYF
few	TRBV5-4	TRBJ1-2	CASSSQGARGYTF
few	TRBV5-4	TRBJ2-3	CASSYGTGGKDTQYF
NA	TRBV11-2	TRBJ1-2	CASSHIRRGTAGNYGYTF
NA	TRBV29-1	TRBJ1-1	CSVEEGRTEAFF
NA	TRBV7-3	TRBJ2-5	CASSLSSGGAQETQYF
NA	TRBV4-1	TRBJ2-3	CASSQSGLAMDTDTQYF
many	TRBV30	TRBJ1-2	CACPGQFENYGYTF
many	TRBV29-1	TRBJ2-3	CSVVRTSGSDTQYF
few	TRBV29-1	TRBJ1-2	CSVEEGRPFYGYTF
NA	TRBV5-1	TRBJ2-1	CASTFLAGSEDEQFF
many	TRBV5-1	TRBJ1-4	CASSPDPGRSEKLFF
few	TRBV25-1	TRBJ1-4	CASSELTNEKLFF
medium-sized	TRBV5-6	TRBJ1-4	CASSYNEKLFF
many	TRBV11-3	TRBJ1-3	CASSRTGGNTIYF
NA	TRBV29-1	TRBJ2-7	CSVEDRGTAGTYEQYF
many	TRBV3-1	TRBJ1-2	CASSQERFSGRRGLTFYGYTF
few	TRBV5-5	TRBJ2-1	CASNLHGLAGYEQFF
NA	TRBV6-1	TRBJ2-1	CASSRSKGDEQFF